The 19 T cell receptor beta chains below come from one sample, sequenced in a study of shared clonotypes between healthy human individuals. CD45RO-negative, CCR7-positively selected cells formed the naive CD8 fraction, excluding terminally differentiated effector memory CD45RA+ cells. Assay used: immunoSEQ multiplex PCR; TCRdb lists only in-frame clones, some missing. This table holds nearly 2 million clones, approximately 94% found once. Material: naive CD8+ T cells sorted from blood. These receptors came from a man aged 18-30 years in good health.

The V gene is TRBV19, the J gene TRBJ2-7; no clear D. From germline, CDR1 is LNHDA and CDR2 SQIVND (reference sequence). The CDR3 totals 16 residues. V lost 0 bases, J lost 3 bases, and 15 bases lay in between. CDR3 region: CASSIDLDTDDYEQYF. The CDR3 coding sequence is TGTGCCAGTAGTATAGATCTCGACACGGACGACTACGAGCAGTACTTC.

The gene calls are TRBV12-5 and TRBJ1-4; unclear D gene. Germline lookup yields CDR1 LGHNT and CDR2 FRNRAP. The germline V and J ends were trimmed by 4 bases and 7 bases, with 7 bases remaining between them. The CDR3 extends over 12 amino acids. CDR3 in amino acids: CASGSYTEKLFF. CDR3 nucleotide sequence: TGTGCTAGTGGTTCCTACACTGAAAAACTGTTTTTT.

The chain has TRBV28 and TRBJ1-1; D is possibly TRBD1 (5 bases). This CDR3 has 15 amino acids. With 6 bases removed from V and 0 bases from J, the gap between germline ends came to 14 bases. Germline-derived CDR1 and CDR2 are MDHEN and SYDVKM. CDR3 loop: CASSPDPGVNTEAFF. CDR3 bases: TGTGCCAGCAGCCCAGATCCGGGGGTGAACACTGAAGCTTTCTTT.

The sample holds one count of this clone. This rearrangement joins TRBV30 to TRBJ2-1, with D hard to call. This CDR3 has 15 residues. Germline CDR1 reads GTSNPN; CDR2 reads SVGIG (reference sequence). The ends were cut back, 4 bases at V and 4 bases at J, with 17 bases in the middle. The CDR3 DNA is TGTGCCTGGAATAAGAGGTCGTTCTCTTACAATGAGCAGTTCTTC. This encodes CAWNKRSFSYNEQFF.

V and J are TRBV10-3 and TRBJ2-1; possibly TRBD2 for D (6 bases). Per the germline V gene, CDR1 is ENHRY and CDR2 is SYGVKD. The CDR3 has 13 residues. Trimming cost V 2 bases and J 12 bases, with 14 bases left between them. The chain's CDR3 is CAISEPRLERQFF. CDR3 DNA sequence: TGTGCCATCAGTGAGCCTAGACTAGAGAGGCAGTTCTTC.

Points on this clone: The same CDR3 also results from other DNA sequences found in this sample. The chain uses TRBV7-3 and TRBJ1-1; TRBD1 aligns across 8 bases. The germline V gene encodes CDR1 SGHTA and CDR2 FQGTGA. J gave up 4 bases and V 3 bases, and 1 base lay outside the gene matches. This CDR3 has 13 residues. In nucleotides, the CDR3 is TGTGCCAGCAGCTTCGACAGGGGCACTGAAGCTTTCTTT. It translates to CASSFDRGTEAFF. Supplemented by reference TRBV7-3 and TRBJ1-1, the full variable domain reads GAGVSQTPSNKVTEKGKYVELRCDPISGHTALYWYRQSLGQGPEFLIYFQGTGAADDSGLPNDRFFAVRPEGSVSTLKIQRTERGDSAVYLCASSFDRGTEAFFGQGTRLTVV.

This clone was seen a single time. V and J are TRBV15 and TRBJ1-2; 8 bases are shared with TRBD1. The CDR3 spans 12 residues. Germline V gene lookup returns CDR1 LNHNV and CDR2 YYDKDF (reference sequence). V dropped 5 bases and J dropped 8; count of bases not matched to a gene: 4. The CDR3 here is CATSWTGIGYTF. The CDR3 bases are TGTGCCACCAGCTGGACAGGGATCGGCTACACCTTC.

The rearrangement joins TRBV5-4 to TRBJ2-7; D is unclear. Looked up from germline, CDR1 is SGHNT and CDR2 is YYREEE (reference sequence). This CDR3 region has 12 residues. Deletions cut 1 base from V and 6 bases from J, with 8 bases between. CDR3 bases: TGTGCCAGCAGCTTGAATCGGTTCGAGCAGTACTTC. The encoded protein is CASSLNRFEQYF. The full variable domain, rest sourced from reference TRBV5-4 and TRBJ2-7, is ETGVTQSPTHLIKTRGQQVTLRCSSQSGHNTVSWYQQALGQGPQFIFQYYREEENGRGNFPPRFSGLQFPNYSSELNVNALELDDSALYLCASSLNRFEQYFGPGTRLTVT.

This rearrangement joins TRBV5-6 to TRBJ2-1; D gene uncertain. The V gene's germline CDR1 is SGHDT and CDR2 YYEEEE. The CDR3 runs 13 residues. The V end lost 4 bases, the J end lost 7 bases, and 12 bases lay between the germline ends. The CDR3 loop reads CASSLPGYNEQFF. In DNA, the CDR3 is TGTGCCAGCAGCCTGCCCGGTTATAATGAGCAGTTCTTC.

CDR3: CASSLSRGLGNEQFF. CDR3 nucleotides: TGTGCCAGCAGTTTATCGCGGGGACTGGGGAATGAGCAGTTCTTC. This chain connects TRBV28 to TRBJ2-1, with D possibly TRBD2 on 6 matching bases. Trimming took off 1 base at V and 7 bases at J, with 14 bases between the two ends. The CDR3 runs 15 residues. Germline V gene sequence: CDR1 MDHEN, CDR2 SYDVKM. The full variable domain, completed using reference TRBV28 and TRBJ2-1, is DVKVTQSSRYLVKRTGEKVFLECVQDMDHENMFWYRQDPGLGLRLIYFSYDVKMKEKGDIPEGYSVSREKKERFSLILESASTNQTSMYLCASSLSRGLGNEQFFGPGTRLTVL.

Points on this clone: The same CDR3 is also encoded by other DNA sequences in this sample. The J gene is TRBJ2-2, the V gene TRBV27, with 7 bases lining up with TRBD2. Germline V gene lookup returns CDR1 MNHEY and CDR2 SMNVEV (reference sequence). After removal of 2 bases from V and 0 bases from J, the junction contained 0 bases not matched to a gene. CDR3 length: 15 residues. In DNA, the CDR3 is TGTGCCAGCAGTTTAGCGGGGGCGAACACCGGGGAGCTGTTTTTT. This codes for CASSLAGANTGELFF.

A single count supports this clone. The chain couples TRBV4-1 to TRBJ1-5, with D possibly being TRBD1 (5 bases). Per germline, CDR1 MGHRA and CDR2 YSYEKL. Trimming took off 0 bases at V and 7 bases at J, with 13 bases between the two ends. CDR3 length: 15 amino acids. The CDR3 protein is CASSQDRGGGQPQHF. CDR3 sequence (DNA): TGCGCCAGCAGCCAAGATCGAGGTGGGGGACAGCCCCAGCATTTT.

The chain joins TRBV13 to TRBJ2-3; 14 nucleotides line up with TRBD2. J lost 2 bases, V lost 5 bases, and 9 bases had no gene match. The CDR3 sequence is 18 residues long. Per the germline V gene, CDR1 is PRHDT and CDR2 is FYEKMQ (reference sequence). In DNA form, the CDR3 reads TGTGCCAGCAGCGAAGCGGGACTAGCGGGGGCCCCCACAGATACGCAGTATTTT. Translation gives CASSEAGLAGAPTDTQYF.

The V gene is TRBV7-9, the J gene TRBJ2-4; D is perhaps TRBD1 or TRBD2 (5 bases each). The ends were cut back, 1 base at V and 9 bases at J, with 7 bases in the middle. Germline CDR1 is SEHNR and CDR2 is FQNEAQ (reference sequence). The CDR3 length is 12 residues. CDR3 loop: CASSLGGSIQYF. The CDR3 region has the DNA TGTGCCAGCAGCTTAGGGGGGAGCATTCAGTACTTC. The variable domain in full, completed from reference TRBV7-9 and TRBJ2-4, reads DTGVSQNPRHKITKRGQNVTFRCDPISEHNRLYWYRQTLGQGPEFLTYFQNEAQLEKSRLLSDRFSAERPKGSFSTLEIQRTEQGDSAMYLCASSLGGSIQYFGAGTRLSVL.

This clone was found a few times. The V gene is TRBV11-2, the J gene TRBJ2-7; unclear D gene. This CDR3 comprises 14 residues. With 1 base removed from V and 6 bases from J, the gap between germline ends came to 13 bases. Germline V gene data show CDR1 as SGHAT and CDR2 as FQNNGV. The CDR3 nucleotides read TGTGCCAGCAGCTTAGCCTACAGTTCCCCCGAGCAGTACTTC. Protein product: CASSLAYSSPEQYF.

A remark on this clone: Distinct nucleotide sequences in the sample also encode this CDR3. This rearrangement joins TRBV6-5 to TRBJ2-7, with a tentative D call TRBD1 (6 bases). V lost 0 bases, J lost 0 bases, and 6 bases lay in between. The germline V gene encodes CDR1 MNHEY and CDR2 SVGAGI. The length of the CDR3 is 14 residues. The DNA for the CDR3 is TGTGCCAGCAGTTACTCGGGGGCCTCCTACGAGCAGTACTTC. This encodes CASSYSGASYEQYF.

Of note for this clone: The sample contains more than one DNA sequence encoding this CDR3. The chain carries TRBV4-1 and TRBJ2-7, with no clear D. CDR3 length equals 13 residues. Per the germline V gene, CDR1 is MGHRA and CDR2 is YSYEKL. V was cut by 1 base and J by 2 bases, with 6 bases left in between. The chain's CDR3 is CASSQGLAYEQYF. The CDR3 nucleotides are TGCGCCAGCAGCCAAGGACTCGCCTACGAGCAGTACTTC.

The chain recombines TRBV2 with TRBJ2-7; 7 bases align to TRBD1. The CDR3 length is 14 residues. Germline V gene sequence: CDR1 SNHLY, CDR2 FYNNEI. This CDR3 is CAVSGDRSSYEQYF. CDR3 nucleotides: TGTGCTGTATCCGGGGACAGATCAAGCTACGAGCAGTACTTC.

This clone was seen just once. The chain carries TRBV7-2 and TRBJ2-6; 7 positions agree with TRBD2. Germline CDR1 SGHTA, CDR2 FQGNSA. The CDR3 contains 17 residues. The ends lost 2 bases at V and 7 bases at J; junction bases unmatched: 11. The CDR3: CASSLWVERELANVLTF. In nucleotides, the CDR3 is TGTGCCAGCAGCTTATGGGTAGAGCGGGAATTAGCCAACGTCCTGACTTTC.